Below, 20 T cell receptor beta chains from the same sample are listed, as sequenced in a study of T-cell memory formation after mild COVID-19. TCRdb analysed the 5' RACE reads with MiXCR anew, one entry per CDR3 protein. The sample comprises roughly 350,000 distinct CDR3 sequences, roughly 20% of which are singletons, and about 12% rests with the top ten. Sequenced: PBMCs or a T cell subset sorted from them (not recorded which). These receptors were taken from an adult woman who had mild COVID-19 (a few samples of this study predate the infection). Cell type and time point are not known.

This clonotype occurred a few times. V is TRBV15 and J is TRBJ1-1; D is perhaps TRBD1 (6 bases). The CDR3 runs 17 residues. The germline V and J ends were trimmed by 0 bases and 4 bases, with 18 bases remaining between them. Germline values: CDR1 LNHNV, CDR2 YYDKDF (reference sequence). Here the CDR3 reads CATSRDIRPGRGTEAFF. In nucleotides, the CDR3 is TGTGCCACCAGCAGAGATATCCGACCAGGCAGGGGCACTGAAGCTTTCTTT.

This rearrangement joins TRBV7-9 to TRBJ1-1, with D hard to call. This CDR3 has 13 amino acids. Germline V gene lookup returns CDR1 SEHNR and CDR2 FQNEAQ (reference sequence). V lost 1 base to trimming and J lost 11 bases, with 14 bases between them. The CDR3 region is CASSLEAGSTAFF. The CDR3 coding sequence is TGTGCCAGCAGCTTAGAGGCGGGTTCCACGGCTTTCTTT. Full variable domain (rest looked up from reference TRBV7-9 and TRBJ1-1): DTGVSQNPRHKITKRGQNVTFRCDPISEHNRLYWYRQTLGQGPEFLTYFQNEAQLEKSRLLSDRFSAERPKGSFSTLEIQRTEQGDSAMYLCASSLEAGSTAFFGQGTRLTVV.

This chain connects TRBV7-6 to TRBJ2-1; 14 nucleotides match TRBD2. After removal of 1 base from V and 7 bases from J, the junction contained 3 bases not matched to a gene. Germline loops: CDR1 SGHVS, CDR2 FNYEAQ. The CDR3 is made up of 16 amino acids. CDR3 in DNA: TGTGCCAGCAGCTTAGACGGACTAGCGGGAGGAAATGAGCAGTTCTTC. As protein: CASSLDGLAGGNEQFF.

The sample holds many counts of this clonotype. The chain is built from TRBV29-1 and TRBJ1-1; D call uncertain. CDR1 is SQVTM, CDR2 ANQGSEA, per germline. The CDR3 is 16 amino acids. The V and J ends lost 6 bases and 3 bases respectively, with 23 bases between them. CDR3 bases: TGCAGCGTCCTCTACAATTCGGCCAAAAGCGACACTGAAGCTTTCTTT. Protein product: CSVLYNSAKSDTEAFF.

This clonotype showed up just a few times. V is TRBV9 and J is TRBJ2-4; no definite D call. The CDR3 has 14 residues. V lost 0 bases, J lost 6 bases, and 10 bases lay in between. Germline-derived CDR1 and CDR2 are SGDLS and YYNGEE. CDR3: CASSVASLPNIQYF. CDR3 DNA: TGTGCCAGCAGCGTAGCGAGTTTACCAAACATTCAGTACTTC.

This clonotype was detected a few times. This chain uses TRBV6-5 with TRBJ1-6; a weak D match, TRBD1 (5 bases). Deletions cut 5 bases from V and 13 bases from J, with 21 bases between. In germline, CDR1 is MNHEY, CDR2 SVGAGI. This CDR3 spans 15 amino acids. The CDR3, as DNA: TGTGCCAGCAGTGCCTTCCGGGACGGGAAAGGGCCCCTCCACTTT. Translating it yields CASSAFRDGKGPLHF.

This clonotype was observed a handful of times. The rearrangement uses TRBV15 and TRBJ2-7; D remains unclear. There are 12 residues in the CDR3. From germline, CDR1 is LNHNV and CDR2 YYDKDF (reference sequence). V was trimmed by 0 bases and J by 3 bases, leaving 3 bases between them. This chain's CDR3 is CATSRDLYEQYF. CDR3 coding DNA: TGTGCCACCAGCAGAGACCTCTACGAGCAGTACTTC.

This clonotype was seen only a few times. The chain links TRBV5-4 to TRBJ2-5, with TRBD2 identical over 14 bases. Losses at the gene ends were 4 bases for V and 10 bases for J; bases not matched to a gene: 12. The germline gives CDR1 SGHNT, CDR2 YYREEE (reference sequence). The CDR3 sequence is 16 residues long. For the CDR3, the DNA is TGTGCCAGCAGCGTGACTAGCGGGGGGGCCGTTGTGATCCAGTACTTC. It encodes CASSVTSGGAVVIQYF.

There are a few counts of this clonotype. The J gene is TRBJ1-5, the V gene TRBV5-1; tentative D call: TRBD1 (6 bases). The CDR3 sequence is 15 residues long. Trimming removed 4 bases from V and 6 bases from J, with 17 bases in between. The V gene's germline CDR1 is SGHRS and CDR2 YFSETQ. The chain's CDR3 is CASSITPGARQPQHF. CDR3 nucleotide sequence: TGCGCCAGCAGCATTACACCGGGGGCGCGTCAGCCCCAGCATTTT.

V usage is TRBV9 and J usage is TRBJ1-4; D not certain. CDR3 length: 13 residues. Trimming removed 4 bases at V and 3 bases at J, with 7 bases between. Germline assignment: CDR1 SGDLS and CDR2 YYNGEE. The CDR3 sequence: CASSIQSNEKLFF. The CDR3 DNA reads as TGTGCCAGCAGCATTCAGTCTAATGAAAAACTGTTTTTT.

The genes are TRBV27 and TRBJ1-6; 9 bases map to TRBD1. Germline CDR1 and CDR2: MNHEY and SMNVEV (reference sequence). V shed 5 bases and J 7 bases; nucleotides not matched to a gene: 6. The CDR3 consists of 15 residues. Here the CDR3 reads CASSPGQGWNSPLHF. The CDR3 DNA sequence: TGTGCCAGCAGTCCCGGACAGGGGTGGAATTCACCCCTCCACTTT.

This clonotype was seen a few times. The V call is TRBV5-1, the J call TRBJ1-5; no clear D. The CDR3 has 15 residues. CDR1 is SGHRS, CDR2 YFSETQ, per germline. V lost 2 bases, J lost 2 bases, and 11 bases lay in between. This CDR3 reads CASSLTGDGNQPQHF. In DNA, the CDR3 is TGCGCCAGCAGCTTAACTGGGGATGGCAATCAGCCCCAGCATTTT.

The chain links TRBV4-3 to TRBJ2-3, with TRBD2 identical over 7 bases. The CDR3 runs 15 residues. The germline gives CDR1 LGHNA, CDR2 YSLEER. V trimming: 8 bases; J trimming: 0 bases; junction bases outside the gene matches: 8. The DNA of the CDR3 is TGCGCCAGCCGGGAGGAGTACTCTAGCACAGATACGCAGTATTTT. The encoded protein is CASREEYSSTDTQYF.

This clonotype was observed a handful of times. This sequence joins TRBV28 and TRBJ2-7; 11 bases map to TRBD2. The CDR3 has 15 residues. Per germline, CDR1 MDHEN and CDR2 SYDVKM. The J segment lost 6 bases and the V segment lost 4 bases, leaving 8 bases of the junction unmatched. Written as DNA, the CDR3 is TGTGCCAGCAGTTCTGGGACTAGCGGAGGGGGCGAGCAGTACTTC. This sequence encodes CASSSGTSGGGEQYF.

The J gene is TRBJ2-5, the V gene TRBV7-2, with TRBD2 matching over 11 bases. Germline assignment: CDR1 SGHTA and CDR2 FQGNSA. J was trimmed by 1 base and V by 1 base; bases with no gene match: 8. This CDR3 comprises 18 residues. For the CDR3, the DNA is TGTGCCAGCAGCTTAGGGGCTAGCGGGGGGTTTTTCCAAGAGACCCAGTACTTC. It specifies CASSLGASGGFFQETQYF.

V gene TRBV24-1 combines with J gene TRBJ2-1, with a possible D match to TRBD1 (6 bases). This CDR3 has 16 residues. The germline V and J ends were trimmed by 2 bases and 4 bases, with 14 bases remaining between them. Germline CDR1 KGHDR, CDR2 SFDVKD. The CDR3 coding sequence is TGTGCCACCAGTGATTCGGGTCAGGGGCCTTACAATGAGCAGTTCTTC. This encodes CATSDSGQGPYNEQFF.

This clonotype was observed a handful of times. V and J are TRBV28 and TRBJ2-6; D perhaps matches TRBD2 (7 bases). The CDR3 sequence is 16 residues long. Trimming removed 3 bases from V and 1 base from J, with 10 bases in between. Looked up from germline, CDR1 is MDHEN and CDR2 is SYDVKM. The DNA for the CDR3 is TGTGCCAGCAGTTTGGGGGGGCTATCTGGGGCCAACGTCCTGACTTTC. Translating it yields CASSLGGLSGANVLTF. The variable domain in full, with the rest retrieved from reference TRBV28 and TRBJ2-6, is DVKVTQSSRYLVKRTGEKVFLECVQDMDHENMFWYRQDPGLGLRLIYFSYDVKMKEKGDIPEGYSVSREKKERFSLILESASTNQTSMYLCASSLGGLSGANVLTFGAGSRLTVL.

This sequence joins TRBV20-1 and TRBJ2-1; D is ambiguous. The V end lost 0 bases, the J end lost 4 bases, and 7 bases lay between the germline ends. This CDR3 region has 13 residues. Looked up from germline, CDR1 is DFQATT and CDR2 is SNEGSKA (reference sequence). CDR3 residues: CSARDRPYNEQFF. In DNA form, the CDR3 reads TGCAGTGCTAGAGATAGGCCGTACAATGAGCAGTTCTTC.

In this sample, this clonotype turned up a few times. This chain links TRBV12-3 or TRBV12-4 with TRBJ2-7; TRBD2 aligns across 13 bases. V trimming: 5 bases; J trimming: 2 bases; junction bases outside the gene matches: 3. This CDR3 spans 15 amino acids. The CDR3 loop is CASSVGTSGTYEQYF. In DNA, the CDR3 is TGTGCCAGCAGTGTGGGGACTAGCGGGACCTACGAGCAGTACTTC.

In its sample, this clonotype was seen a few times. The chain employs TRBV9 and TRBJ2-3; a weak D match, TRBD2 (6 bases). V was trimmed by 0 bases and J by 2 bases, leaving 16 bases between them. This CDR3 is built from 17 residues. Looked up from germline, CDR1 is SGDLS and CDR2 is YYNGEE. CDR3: CASSVALAGPSTDTQYF. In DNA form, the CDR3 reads TGTGCCAGCAGCGTAGCCCTTGCGGGACCCTCCACAGATACGCAGTATTTT.